This TCR beta chain stems from a study of radiotherapy plus CTLA-4 blockade in lung cancer. The ends were cut back, 1 base at V and 3 bases at J, with 12 bases in the middle. The CDR3 length is 15 residues. Germline V gene sequence: CDR1 LNHNV, CDR2 YYDKDF (reference sequence). Measured with immunoSEQ multiplex PCR; TCRdb has only the in-frame clones, and not every one. The repertoire consists of 77,000 or so clones, with less than 85% occurring once and the leading ten covering 8% to 10%. The J gene is TRBJ2-5, the V gene TRBV15, with D hard to call. The sample in question was peripheral blood, obtained from a patient treated with radiotherapy plus ipilimumab. The TCR was taken from a human donor with non-small cell lung cancer whose response to radiotherapy plus ipilimumab could not be evaluated. CDR3 coding DNA: TGTGCCACCAGCAGAGTGATGGATCGGGAAGAGACCCAGTACTTC. It encodes CATSRVMDREETQYF.